Following are 25 T cell receptor beta chains from one sample sequenced in a study of identical twins. One entry per CDR3 protein, called by TCRdb with MiXCR from the 5' RACE reads. Of 350,000 or so distinct CDR3 sequences in the sample, 12% were seen once. The data were also submitted as part of a second study, on yellow fever vaccine responses in identical twins.

The sequencing input was CD8+ T cells sorted from blood. These receptors all come from a woman younger than 35 in good health.

The chain carries TRBV6-2 or TRBV6-3 and TRBJ2-6, with 8 positions matching TRBD1. The CDR3 loop spans 20 amino acids. Germline V gene data show CDR1 as MNHEY and CDR2 as SVGEGT. Germline trimming cut 6 bases from V and 0 bases from J; bases unmatched to any gene: 16. The chain's CDR3 is CASSLDRVFVHSSGANVLTF. The DNA of the CDR3 is TGTGCCAGCAGCTTGGACAGGGTTTTTGTGCATAGCTCTGGGGCCAACGTCCTGACTTTC.

This rearrangement joins TRBV27 to TRBJ2-1; D not resolved. The CDR3 is made up of 16 amino acids. CDR1 and CDR2 (germline): MNHEY, SMNVEV (reference sequence). V lost 8 bases to trimming and J lost 2 bases, with 19 bases between them. CDR3 DNA: TGTGCCAGCGAGAAACTGGGTCTCGGAGCCTACAATGAGCAGTTCTTC. Translation: CASEKLGLGAYNEQFF.

This sequence joins TRBV14 and TRBJ1-1, with 7 bases matching TRBD1. Germline V gene sequence: CDR1 SGHDN, CDR2 FVKESK. V lost 4 bases to trimming and J lost 4 bases; unmatched junction nucleotides: 3. The CDR3 covers 13 residues. The CDR3 sequence: CASSPGTVTEAFF. CDR3 in DNA: TGTGCCAGCAGCCCAGGGACAGTCACTGAAGCTTTCTTT.

This clonotype was picked up one time. V is TRBV7-3 and J is TRBJ2-2; D gene unclear. This CDR3 has 13 residues. Trimming pared 1 base from V and 6 bases from J, leaving 6 bases between. Germline-derived CDR1 and CDR2 are SGHTA and FQGTGA. The CDR3 spells CASSLNGAGELFF. The CDR3 DNA sequence: TGTGCCAGCAGCTTAAATGGCGCCGGGGAGCTGTTTTTT.

This chain joins TRBV7-9 and TRBJ1-1; the D gene is possibly TRBD1 (6 bases). Germline V gene lookup returns CDR1 SEHNR and CDR2 FQNEAQ (reference sequence). There are 14 residues in the CDR3. The ends were cut back, 4 bases at V and 1 base at J, with 10 bases in the middle. As DNA, the CDR3 is TGTGCCAGCAGCTCATCGGGACAGAACACTGAAGCTTTCTTT. Translation: CASSSSGQNTEAFF.

The rearrangement uses TRBV10-3 and TRBJ2-1; the D call may be TRBD1 or TRBD2 (5 bases each). V gave up 0 bases and J gave up 8 bases, with 26 bases separating them. This CDR3 comprises 19 residues. The germline V gene has CDR1 ENHRY and CDR2 SYGVKD. The CDR3 region is CAISESGVAAGGGPYEQFF. CDR3 coding DNA: TGTGCCATCAGTGAGTCGGGGGTCGCTGCCGGTGGTGGTCCGTATGAGCAGTTCTTC.

This clonotype was seen many times. V is TRBV6-4 and J is TRBJ2-4; 11 bases are a match to TRBD2. This CDR3 has 16 amino acids. The junction had 7 bases not matched to a gene; V was cut back by 3 bases and J by 6 bases. The V gene's germline CDR1 is MRHNA and CDR2 SNTAGT. Here the CDR3 reads CASSESSGGLGNIQYF. In DNA, the CDR3 is TGTGCCAGCAGTGAGTCTAGCGGGGGGCTCGGAAACATTCAGTACTTC.

V and J are TRBV6-1 and TRBJ1-4; a possible D gene is TRBD1 (5 bases). The V and J ends lost 2 bases and 6 bases respectively, with 13 bases between them. The CDR3 loop spans 15 amino acids. Germline values: CDR1 MNHNS, CDR2 SASEGT. The CDR3 protein is CASSESAGFDEKLFF. The CDR3 DNA follows: TGTGCCAGCAGTGAATCGGCAGGGTTTGATGAAAAACTGTTTTTT.

Ten or more counts support this clonotype. The chain joins TRBV5-1 to TRBJ2-3; 12 bases line up with TRBD2. V was pared by 1 base and J by 6 bases, with 3 bases of the junction left unmatched. Germline CDR1 is SGHRS and CDR2 is YFSETQ. CDR3 length: 15 amino acids. CDR3 sequence reads: CASSLRTSGVDTQYF. The CDR3 region has the DNA TGCGCCAGCAGCTTGAGGACTAGCGGGGTTGATACGCAGTATTTT.

This clonotype occurred a few times. The chain carries TRBV5-1 and TRBJ1-4; tentatively, D is TRBD1 (6 bases). Trimming removed 0 bases from V and 8 bases from J, with 14 bases in between. CDR1 and CDR2 from the germline V gene are SGHRS and YFSETQ. This CDR3 spans 15 amino acids. CDR3 sequence reads: CASSLDGGGSEKLFF. In DNA, the CDR3 is TGCGCCAGCAGCTTGGATGGGGGCGGGTCGGAAAAACTGTTTTTT.

At least ten counts were recorded for this clonotype. The chain combines TRBV12-3 or TRBV12-4 with TRBJ2-3; D not certain. Trimming took 1 base from V and 2 from J, leaving 7 bases between them. This CDR3 has 14 amino acids. The DNA of the CDR3 is TGTGCCAGCAGTTTAGTTGGGAACACAGATACGCAGTATTTT. It codes for CASSLVGNTDTQYF.

This clonotype was counted a few times. The rearrangement joins TRBV20-1 to TRBJ1-2, with D possibly matching TRBD1 (6 bases). V was clipped by 1 base and J by 4 bases, with 22 bases between them. CDR3 size: 17 residues. The germline gives CDR1 DFQATT, CDR2 SNEGSKA (reference sequence). The DNA for the CDR3 is TGCAGTGCTAGAGGGTCCCCCCTCTATTTGGACAGCTATGGCTACACCTTC. This gives the protein CSARGSPLYLDSYGYTF.

In this sample, this clonotype turned up a few times. The chain employs TRBV20-1 and TRBJ2-1, with 11 bases identical to TRBD2. V lost 2 bases, J lost 9 bases, and 9 bases stayed unmatched. The germline V gene encodes CDR1 DFQATT and CDR2 SNEGSKA (reference sequence). This CDR3 region has 15 residues. CDR3 region: CSARNIAGGPGEQFF. CDR3 DNA: TGCAGTGCTAGAAACATAGCGGGGGGGCCCGGTGAGCAGTTCTTC.

This clonotype was seen repeatedly, ten times or more. The chain has TRBV10-3 and TRBJ2-3; D unresolved. V was clipped by 3 bases and J by 8 bases, with 9 bases between them. This CDR3 has 12 amino acids. Germline CDR1 ENHRY, CDR2 SYGVKD. DNA of the CDR3: TGTGCCATCAGTGAAGGTAGCTTTACGCAGTATTTT. It codes for CAISEGSFTQYF.

This clonotype was seen repeatedly, ten times or more. The chain is built from TRBV20-1 and TRBJ2-2, with TRBD2 identical over 10 bases. This CDR3 has 15 residues. V shed 0 bases and J 3 bases; nucleotides not matched to a gene: 1. Germline values: CDR1 DFQATT, CDR2 SNEGSKA (reference sequence). CDR3 nucleotides: TGCAGTGCTAGAGATCTAGCGGGAGACACCGGGGAGCTGTTTTTT. Translation: CSARDLAGDTGELFF.

This clonotype was seen many times. The rearrangement uses TRBV7-9 and TRBJ2-2; D is unclear. Germline V gene lookup returns CDR1 SEHNR and CDR2 FQNEAQ (reference sequence). CDR3 length equals 14 residues. V shed 2 bases and J shed 4 bases, with 8 bases lying between them. In DNA, the CDR3 is TGTGCCAGCAGCTTACCCACAAGCACCGGGGAGCTGTTTTTT. This translates into CASSLPTSTGELFF.

This clonotype was counted at least ten times. This chain uses TRBV12-3 or TRBV12-4 with TRBJ2-1; D call uncertain. V was shortened by 2 bases and J by 7 bases, with 9 bases between the two germline ends. This CDR3 is built from 13 residues. CDR3 sequence: CASSLSRLNEQFF. The CDR3 DNA reads TGTGCCAGCAGTTTAAGCAGGTTAAATGAGCAGTTCTTC.

A few counts support this clonotype. The chain links TRBV10-3 to TRBJ2-5, with no clear D. Germline loops: CDR1 ENHRY, CDR2 SYGVKD. V was clipped by 6 bases and J by 0 bases, with 11 bases between them. There are 14 residues in the CDR3. The CDR3 sequence is CAIRDPDHQETQYF. CDR3 DNA sequence: TGTGCCATCAGGGATCCGGACCACCAAGAGACCCAGTACTTC.

This sequence joins TRBV6-5 and TRBJ1-1, with a tentative D call TRBD1 (5 bases). V was pared by 4 bases and J by 5 bases, with 17 bases between. Germline CDR1 and CDR2: MNHEY and SVGAGI. The CDR3 sequence is 15 residues long. The CDR3 spells CASSFDRGAVTEAFF. CDR3 coding DNA: TGTGCCAGCAGTTTTGACCGCGGGGCGGTAACTGAAGCTTTCTTT.

The chain combines TRBV4-1 with TRBJ2-1; 7 bases align to TRBD2. This CDR3 contains 16 residues. V gave up 4 bases and J gave up 3 bases; unmatched junction bases: 9. Germline loops: CDR1 MGHRA, CDR2 YSYEKL. CDR3 DNA: TGCGCCAGCAGCCCCCCCGGCGGGAGTCGCTACAATGAGCAGTTCTTC. This translates into CASSPPGGSRYNEQFF.

The chain carries TRBV7-4 and TRBJ2-1; maybe TRBD1 (5 bases). CDR1 and CDR2 from the germline V gene are SGHVT and SQSDAQ. The CDR3 consists of 16 residues. V was trimmed by 5 bases and J by 3 bases, leaving 17 bases between them. The CDR3 reads CASSPLVWGRYNEQFF. The DNA of the CDR3 is TGTGCCAGCAGCCCCTTAGTTTGGGGCCGCTACAATGAGCAGTTCTTC.

This clonotype was recorded a few times. V usage is TRBV6-5 and J usage is TRBJ1-2; D remains unclear. The V end was cut by 2 bases, the J end by 8 bases, with 15 bases between. Germline loops: CDR1 MNHEY, CDR2 SVGAGI. This CDR3 has 14 amino acids. The CDR3 DNA reads as TGTGCCAGCAGTTACGTCCCCCGTTCAGAGGGCTACACCTTC. It translates to CASSYVPRSEGYTF.

This clonotype has more than one count but fewer than ten. The chain couples TRBV19 to TRBJ1-1; 8 positions match TRBD1. Germline assignment: CDR1 LNHDA and CDR2 SQIVND (reference sequence). CDR3 length: 13 amino acids. V shed 6 bases and J 8 bases; nucleotides not matched to a gene: 8. CDR3 sequence reads: CASRAGTGKEAFF. The CDR3, as DNA: TGTGCCAGTAGAGCCGGGACAGGAAAAGAAGCTTTCTTT.

The chain employs TRBV7-9 and TRBJ2-7; 7 nucleotides line up with TRBD1. The CDR3 is made up of 15 amino acids. V was clipped by 6 bases and J by 1 base; unmatched bases: 9. Germline lookup yields CDR1 SEHNR and CDR2 FQNEAQ (reference sequence). The CDR3 reads CASRTDRDSSYEQYF. The CDR3 nucleotides read TGTGCCAGCAGGACCGACCGGGACAGTTCCTACGAGCAGTACTTC. The entire variable domain, with the rest obtained from reference TRBV7-9 and TRBJ2-7, is as follows: DTGVSQNPRHKITKRGQNVTFRCDPISEHNRLYWYRQTLGQGPEFLTYFQNEAQLEKSRLLSDRFSAERPKGSFSTLEIQRTEQGDSAMYLCASRTDRDSSYEQYFGPGTRLTVT.

This clonotype has only a few counts. This chain links TRBV20-1 with TRBJ2-5, with TRBD2 matching 10 bases. V lost 0 bases, J lost 5 bases, and 6 bases stayed unmatched. CDR3 length equals 15 residues. In germline, CDR1 is DFQATT, CDR2 SNEGSKA (reference sequence). The CDR3 nucleotides read TGCAGTGCTAGAGAAGAGAGCGGGAGGGGGGAGACCCAGTACTTC. The encoded protein is CSAREESGRGETQYF.